Detailed here is one T cell receptor beta chain. This sample is part of a study of CD8 T cells in Susac syndrome. Study-wide context: Patients with Susac syndrome, at blood draw, were therapy-naive, on corticosteroids, or on intravenous immunoglobulin alone.

With random hexamers, about 0.5 to 1 ug RNA was reverse transcribed. The CDR3 of TCR beta was amplified by immunoSEQ multiplex PCR across 54 Vbeta and 13 Jbeta. Each CDR3 protein gets one entry after TCRdb re-called the immunoSEQ multiplex PCR reads with MiXCR. Among approximately 74,000 distinct CDR3 sequences listed, about 92% were seen once. The CDR3 is 13 amino acids. The V and J ends lost 6 bases and 2 bases respectively, with 12 bases between them. Germline V gives CDR1 DFQATT, CDR2 SNEGSKA (reference sequence). Sequencing of TCR beta was performed on blood CD8+ and CD4+ T cells. The receptor comes from a human donor with Susac syndrome. Sequenced sample: CD4+ T cells from PBMCs. This sequence joins TRBV20-1 and TRBJ2-3; D not resolved. The CDR3 coding sequence is TGCAGTGCGCTGGACCCCTACACAGATACGCAGTATTTT. Translated: CSALDPYTDTQYF.